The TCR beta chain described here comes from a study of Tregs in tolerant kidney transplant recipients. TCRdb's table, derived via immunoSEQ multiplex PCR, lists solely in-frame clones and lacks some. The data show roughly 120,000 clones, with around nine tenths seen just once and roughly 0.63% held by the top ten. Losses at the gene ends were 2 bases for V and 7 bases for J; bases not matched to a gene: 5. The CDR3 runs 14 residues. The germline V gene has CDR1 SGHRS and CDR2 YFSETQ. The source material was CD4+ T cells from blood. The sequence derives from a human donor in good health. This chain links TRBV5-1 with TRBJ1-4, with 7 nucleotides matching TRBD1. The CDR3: CASSFEGAGEKLFF. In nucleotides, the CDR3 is TGCGCCAGCAGCTTCGAGGGGGCGGGTGAAAAACTGTTTTTT.